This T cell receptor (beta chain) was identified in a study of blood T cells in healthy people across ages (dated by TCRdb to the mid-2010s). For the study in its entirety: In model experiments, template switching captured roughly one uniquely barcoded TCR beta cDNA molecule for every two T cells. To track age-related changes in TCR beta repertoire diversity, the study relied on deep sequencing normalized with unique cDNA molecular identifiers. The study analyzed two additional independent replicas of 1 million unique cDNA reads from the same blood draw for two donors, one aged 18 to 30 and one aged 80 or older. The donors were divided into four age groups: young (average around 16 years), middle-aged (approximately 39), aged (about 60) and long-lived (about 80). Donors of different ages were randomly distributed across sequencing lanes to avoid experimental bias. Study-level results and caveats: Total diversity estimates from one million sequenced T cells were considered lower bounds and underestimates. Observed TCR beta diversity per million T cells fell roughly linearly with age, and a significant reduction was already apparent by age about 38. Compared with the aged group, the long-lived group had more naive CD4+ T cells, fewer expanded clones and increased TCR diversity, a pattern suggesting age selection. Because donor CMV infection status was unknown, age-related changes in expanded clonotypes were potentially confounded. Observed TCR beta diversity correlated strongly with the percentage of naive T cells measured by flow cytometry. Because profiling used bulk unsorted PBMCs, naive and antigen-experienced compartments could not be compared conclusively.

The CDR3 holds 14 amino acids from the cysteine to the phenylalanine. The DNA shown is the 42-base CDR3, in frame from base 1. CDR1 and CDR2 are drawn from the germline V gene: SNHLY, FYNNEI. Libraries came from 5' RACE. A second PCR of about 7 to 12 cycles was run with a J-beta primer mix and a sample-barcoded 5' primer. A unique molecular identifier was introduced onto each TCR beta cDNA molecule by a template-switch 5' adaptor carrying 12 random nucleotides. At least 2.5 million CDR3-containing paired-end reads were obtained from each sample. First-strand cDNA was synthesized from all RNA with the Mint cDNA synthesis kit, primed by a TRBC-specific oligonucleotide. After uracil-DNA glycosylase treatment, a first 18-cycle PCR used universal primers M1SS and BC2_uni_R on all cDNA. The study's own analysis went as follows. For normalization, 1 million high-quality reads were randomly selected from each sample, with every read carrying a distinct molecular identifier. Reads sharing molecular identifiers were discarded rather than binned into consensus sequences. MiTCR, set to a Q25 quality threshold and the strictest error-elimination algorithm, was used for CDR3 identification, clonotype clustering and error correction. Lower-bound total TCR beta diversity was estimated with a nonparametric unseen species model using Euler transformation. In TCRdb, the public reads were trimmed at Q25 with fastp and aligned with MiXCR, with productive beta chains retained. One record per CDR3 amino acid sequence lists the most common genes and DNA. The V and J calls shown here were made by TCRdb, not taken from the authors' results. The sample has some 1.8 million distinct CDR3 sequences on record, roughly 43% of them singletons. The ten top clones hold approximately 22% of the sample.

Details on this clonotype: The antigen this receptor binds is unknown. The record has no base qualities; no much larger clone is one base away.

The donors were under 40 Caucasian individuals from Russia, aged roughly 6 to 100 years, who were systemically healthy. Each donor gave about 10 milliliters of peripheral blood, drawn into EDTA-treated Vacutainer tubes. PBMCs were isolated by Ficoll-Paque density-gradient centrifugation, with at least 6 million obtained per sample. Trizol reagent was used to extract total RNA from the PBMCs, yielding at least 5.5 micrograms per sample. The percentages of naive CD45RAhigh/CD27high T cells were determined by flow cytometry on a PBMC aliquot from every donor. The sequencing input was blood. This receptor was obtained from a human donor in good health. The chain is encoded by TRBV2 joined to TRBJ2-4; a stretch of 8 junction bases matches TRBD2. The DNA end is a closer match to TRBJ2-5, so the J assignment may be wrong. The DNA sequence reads TGTGCCGACAATCAAGGACTAGCAAGAGAGACCCAGTACTTC. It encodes CADNQGLARETQYF.